This TCR beta chain is from a study of cytomegalovirus exposure and HLA in healthy donors (dated by TCRdb to about 2017). Turning to the overall study: An earlier analysis of about 560 of the donors reported roughly 300 Gb of sequence data and some 110 million unique TCR beta sequences obtained from about 170 million T cells. Roughly 300 gigabases of sequencing data and tens of millions of unique TCR sequences were included in an early release covering 500 to 750 HLA-typed donors. Among the roughly 410 genotyped donors, around 81% belonged to the genetic ancestry cluster associated with self-reported Caucasian donors. The aim of the study was to test whether cataloging public T cell receptors could identify signatures of past pathogen exposure. The T cell repertoires of some 670 subjects were profiled by immunosequencing and related to cytomegalovirus serostatus. Besides the first cohort of 550 to 750 subjects, a separate validation cohort made up of 120 different subjects was used. The study combined high-throughput TCR immunosequencing, statistical association of individual TCRs with disease status, and machine learning to predict cytomegalovirus infection status. To study patterns of TCR occurrence, a later analysis re-analyzed previously published TCR beta repertoires from just over 650 donors and added high-resolution HLA genotyping. Rather than drawing on any new phenotypic data, the later analysis identified candidate immune exposures from TCR beta sequences and the way those sequences occurred across donors. An earlier analysis of roughly 580 of the donors used high-throughput TCR beta sequencing to judge whether each TCR beta V gene segment behaved as functional or pseudogenic. Alongside the repertoire data, information on donor age, sex, ethnicity and CMV serostatus was compiled. A later genetic analysis took genome-wide SNP genotypes for about 55% of the roughly 700 donors and used that subset as a discovery cohort. Every repertoire in the discovery cohort had been generated on one and the same sequencing platform. Both class I and class II loci were covered by HLA typing, at four-digit resolution. Typing coverage differed by locus: A, B, C, DRB1 and DQB1 were typed in roughly 629-640 donors, DQA1 in about 510, DPA1 in around 600, and DPB1 in approximately 450. About five DR-DQ haplotypes were handled as single units for association and clustering because linkage in the cohort was strong. Among several hundred genotyped donors of the cohort, an average of around 250,000 unique TCR beta nucleotide sequences was sequenced per donor, of which about 19% were non-productive.

On the study overall, not on this receptor specifically: A cluster of highly shared sequence variants was judged likely to represent a technical artifact of the sequencing pipeline. In a later analysis, several top co-occurrence clusters were reported to appear linked to parvovirus B19, influenza, CMV and Epstein-Barr virus. Over 15 rarely observed V segments, including chromosome 9 orphons, were excluded from the earlier analysis of some 590 of the donors because counts were too low. A later analysis associated 15,000 to 20,000 TCR beta sequences with specific HLA alleles at a false discovery rate of 0.05. In a later genetic analysis, a missense DCLRE1C variant was associated with V-gene and J-gene trimming of TCR beta chains, and the association was replicated in an independent cohort. In a later analysis, HLA-associated TCR beta chains showed more clonal expansion and lower generation probabilities than non-associated chains that were equally common. HLA typing was unavailable for some donors at each locus, so association tests used only the typed subset. The classifier was reported to diagnose cytomegalovirus status with high specificity and sensitivity in both the original cohort and the validation cohort. In this cohort, only TCR beta chains were sequenced, and detectable features were limited by the absence of alpha or paired-chain data. A later genetic analysis reported fewer N-insertions in productive TCRs among donors in an Asian-associated ancestry cluster than the roughly 700-donor mean. Roughly uniform sequencing depth across donors was assumed in presence/absence analyses, although this assumption may not hold. While some public TCRs were present in many individuals, most TCR sequences turned up only very rarely across donors. The authors suggested that the approach could potentially be extended to other disease states and immunological phenotypes. A total of some 180 TCR beta chains were listed by the study as associated with cytomegalovirus. In vitro tests confirmed that three of the cytomegalovirus-associated TCR beta chains recognize cytomegalovirus antigens. Correlated functional status among segregating V segments might be attributable to linkage disequilibrium, but an unknown experimental factor could not be ruled out. A later analysis found that TCR association rates varied across HLA loci, with DRB1 alleles showing the most associated TCRs and HLA-C alleles the fewest. A later analysis found that most CMV-associated TCR beta chains appeared HLA-restricted, with HLA associations seemingly driven largely by CMV exposure. For the cohort, immune exposure information was limited to CMV serostatus. Assigning TCR associations to individual alleles was difficult when HLA alleles, especially DR and DQ, strongly co-occurred. A further reported finding was that TCR beta sequences accurately predicted the HLA-A and HLA-B alleles for most subjects in the first cohort. Because the 87-base-pair reads could not distinguish some IMGT-functional V segments, including TRBV6-2 and TRBV6-3, those segments were excluded. An earlier analysis of around 540 of the donors showed that most TCR beta V segments appeared in productive rearrangements either about 87% or about 30% of the time, which broadly matched IMGT annotations.

About this clone: What antigen it recognizes has not been identified. Base quality data are lacking; no much larger clone is found one base away.

The library was made by the immunoSEQ multiplex PCR assay. For the multiplex PCR, a mixture combining 60 forward primers for TCR Vbeta segments and 13 reverse primers for TCR Jbeta segments was used. The CDR3 region of rearranged TCR beta genes was amplified from genomic DNA with a multiplex PCR assay. The amplified TCR beta libraries were sequenced on the Illumina HiSeq System as 87-base-pair reads. Per the source publication's procedure: A later analysis counted approximately 74 million unique TCR beta chains across the 670 or so repertoires, and some 12 million of these chains were shared by at least two donors. Raw reads were error-corrected and collapsed into unique sequences with a nearest-neighbor algorithm that merged closely related sequences to remove PCR and sequencing errors. Alignment of CDR3 sequences to IMGT reference sequences was used to assign V, D and J gene segments. For a sequence to be retained, at least a six-nucleotide match to both a V gene segment and a J gene segment was required. A rearrangement counted as productive if the CDR3 had no stop codons and remained in frame with V and J, and every other rearrangement counted as non-productive. Following IMGT convention, CDR3 was defined as the stretch from the second conserved V-encoded cysteine up to the conserved J-encoded phenylalanine. In an earlier analysis of around 600 of the donors, sequences lacking an unambiguous match to a single V gene segment were excluded. In an earlier analysis of around 600 of the donors, V segments were called functional above 56.7% productive rearrangements and were called segregating when the between-donor standard deviation exceeded 5%. To diagnose cytomegalovirus status from the catalog of TCR beta chain sequences, a statistical classification framework was built. V and J gene assignment, in a later analysis, came from comparing TCR nucleotide sequences with IMGT/GENE-DB human TR gene sequences. Using the TCRdist pipeline, a later analysis assigned CDR3 sequences along with most-parsimonious VDJ recombination scenarios. In a later analysis, each TCR beta chain was defined by its CDR3 amino acid sequence together with its V-gene family, and reads lacking a unique V-gene family were excluded. A later analysis removed 592 highly shared, low-generation-probability nucleotide sequences to deal with suspected cross-contamination and a sequencing artifact. In a later analysis, a clonal expansion index for each public chain was calculated from normalized within-repertoire ranks of inferred template counts. In a later analysis, generation probabilities were computed with a VDJ recombination model fitted to out-of-frame rearrangements, and the resulting probabilities were checked against IGoR. In a later analysis, hypergeometric tests were used to score TCR-TCR, TCR-HLA and TCR-CMV co-occurrence, with a repertoire-size bias correction applied to TCR pairs. False discovery rates were estimated in a later analysis by permuting HLA or CMV assignments 20 times. In a later analysis, co-occurring TCRs were grouped with DBSCAN, and TCRdist sequence similarity was added when clustering was performed within HLA-allele-positive subsets. Co-occurrence clustering excluded repertoires with fewer than 30,000 or more than 120,000 public chains, plus five with anomalous nucleotide sharing. TCRdb retrieved this table from immuneACCESS and kept in-frame rearrangements only. Not all clones are present; in checked studies, unresolved V genes account for under half, and no reason is known for the remainder. The V and J calls and clone size were taken over from that table, and D and trimming were inferred from the DNA. Recorded for this sample are about 150,000 clones; about three fifths of them occurred a single time. Clones ranked in the top ten supply 2.5% to 3.5% of the sample.

The cohort was made up of roughly 670 healthy bone marrow donors. At the time of sampling, every cohort member was nominally healthy, though immune exposures that went unrecorded were likely present. The donor was CMV seropositive and belonged to the group of around 300 seropositive cohort members. Every donor gave a peripheral blood sample, and the peripheral blood mononuclear cells from that sample were used for TCR beta sequencing. The Qiagen DNeasy Blood Extraction Kit was used to extract genomic DNA from the blood cell samples. The CDR3 numbers 13 residues from cysteine through phenylalanine. Only CDR3 DNA is held: 39 bases, read in frame from base 1. Reading the germline V gene gives CDR1 MGHRA and CDR2 YSYEKL.

The clonotype originates from a woman in her thirties in good health and CMV-seropositive. The sequencing sample was made of PBMCs. The chain couples TRBV4-1 to TRBJ2-5; 5 matching bases give a weak D call of TRBD2. TRBJ2-7 matches the DNA end more closely, so the J call is doubtful. The sequence in DNA is TGCGCCAGCAGTCGGGGTGGCTCCTACGAGCAGTACTTC. Translated, this gives CASSRGGSYEQYF.